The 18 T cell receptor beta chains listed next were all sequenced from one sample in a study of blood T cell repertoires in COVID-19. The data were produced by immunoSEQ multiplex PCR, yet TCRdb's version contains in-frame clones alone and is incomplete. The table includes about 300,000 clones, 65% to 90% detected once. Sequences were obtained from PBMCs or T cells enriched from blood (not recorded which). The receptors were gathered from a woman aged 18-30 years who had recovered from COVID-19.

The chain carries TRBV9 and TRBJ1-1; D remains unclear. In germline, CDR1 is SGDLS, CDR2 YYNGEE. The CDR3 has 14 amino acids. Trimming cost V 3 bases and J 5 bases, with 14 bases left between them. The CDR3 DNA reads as TGTGCCAGCAGCGCCGGTTCGGGTTGGACTGAAGCTTTCTTT. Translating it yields CASSAGSGWTEAFF. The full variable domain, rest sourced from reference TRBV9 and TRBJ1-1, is DSGVTQTPKHLITATGQRVTLRCSPRSGDLSVYWYQQSLDQGLQFLIQYYNGEERAKGNILERFSAQQFPDLHSELNLSSLELGDSALYFCASSAGSGWTEAFFGQGTRLTVV.

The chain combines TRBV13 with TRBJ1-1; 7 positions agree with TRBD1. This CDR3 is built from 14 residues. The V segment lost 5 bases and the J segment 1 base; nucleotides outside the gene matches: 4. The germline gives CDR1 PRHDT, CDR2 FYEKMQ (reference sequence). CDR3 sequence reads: CASSEQGRNTEAFF. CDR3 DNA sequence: TGTGCCAGCAGCGAACAGGGGAGGAACACTGAAGCTTTCTTT.

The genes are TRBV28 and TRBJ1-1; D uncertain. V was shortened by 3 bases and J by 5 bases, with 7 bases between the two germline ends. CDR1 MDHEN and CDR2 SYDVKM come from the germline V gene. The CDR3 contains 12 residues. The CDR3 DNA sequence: TGTGCCAGCAGTTTGCGATTAACTGAAGCTTTCTTT. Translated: CASSLRLTEAFF.

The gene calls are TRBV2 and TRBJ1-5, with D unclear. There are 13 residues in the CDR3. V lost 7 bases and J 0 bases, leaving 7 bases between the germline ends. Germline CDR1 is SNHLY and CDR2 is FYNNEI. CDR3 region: CASKTDSNQPQHF. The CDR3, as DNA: TGTGCCAGCAAAACAGATAGCAATCAGCCCCAGCATTTT. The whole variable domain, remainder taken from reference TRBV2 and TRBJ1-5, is EPEVTQTPSHQVTQMGQEVILRCVPISNHLYFYWYRQILGQKVEFLVSFYNNEISEKSEIFDDQFSVERPDGSNFTLKIRSTKLEDSAMYFCASKTDSNQPQHFGDGTRLSIL.

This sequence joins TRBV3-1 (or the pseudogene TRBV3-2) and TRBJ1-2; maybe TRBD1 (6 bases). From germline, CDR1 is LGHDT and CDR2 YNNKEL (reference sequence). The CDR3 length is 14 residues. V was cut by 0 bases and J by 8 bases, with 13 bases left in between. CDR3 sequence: CASSQEGGSGGYTF. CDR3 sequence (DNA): TGTGCCAGCAGCCAAGAAGGGGGATCCGGCGGCTACACCTTC.

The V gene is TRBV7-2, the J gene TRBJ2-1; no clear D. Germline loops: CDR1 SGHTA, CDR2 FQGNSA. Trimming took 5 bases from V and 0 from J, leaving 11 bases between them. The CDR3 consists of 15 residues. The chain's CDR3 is CASSPQVNSYNEQFF. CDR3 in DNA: TGTGCCAGCAGCCCACAAGTAAACTCCTACAATGAGCAGTTCTTC. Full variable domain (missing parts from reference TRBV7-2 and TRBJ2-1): GAGVSQSPSNKVTEKGKDVELRCDPISGHTALYWYRQSLGQGLEFLIYFQGNSAPDKSGLPSDRFSAERTGGSVSTLTIQRTQQEDSAVYLCASSPQVNSYNEQFFGPGTRLTVL.

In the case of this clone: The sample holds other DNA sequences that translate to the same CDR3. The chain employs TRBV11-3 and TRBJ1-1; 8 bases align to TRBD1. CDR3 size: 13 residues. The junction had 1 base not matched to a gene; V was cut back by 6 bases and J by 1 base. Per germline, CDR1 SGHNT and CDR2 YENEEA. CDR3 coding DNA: TGTGCCAGCAGAGGACAGGGGAACACTGAAGCTTTCTTT. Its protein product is CASRGQGNTEAFF. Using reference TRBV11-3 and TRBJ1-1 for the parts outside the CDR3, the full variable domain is EAGVVQSPRYKIIEKKQPVAFWCNPISGHNTLYWYLQNLGQGPELLIRYENEEAVDDSQLPKDRFSAERLKGVDSTLKIQPAELGDSAVYLCASRGQGNTEAFFGQGTRLTVV.

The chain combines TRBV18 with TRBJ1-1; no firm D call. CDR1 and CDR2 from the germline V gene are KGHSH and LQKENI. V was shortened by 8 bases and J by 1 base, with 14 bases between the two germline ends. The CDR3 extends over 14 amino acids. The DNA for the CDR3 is TGTGCCAGCCATCCCGGTCGGGGGAACACTGAAGCTTTCTTT. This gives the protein CASHPGRGNTEAFF.

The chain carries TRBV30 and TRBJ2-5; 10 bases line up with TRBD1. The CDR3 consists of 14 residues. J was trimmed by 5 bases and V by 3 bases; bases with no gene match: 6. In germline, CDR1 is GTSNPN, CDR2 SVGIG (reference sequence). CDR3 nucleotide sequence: TGTGCCTGGAGCGGGACAGGGGCGTGGGAGACCCAGTACTTC. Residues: CAWSGTGAWETQYF.

CDR3 nucleotide sequence: TGTGCCAGTAGTACCTTGTTGGAGCCCTATAATTCACCCCTCCACTTT. Translated, it gives CASSTLLEPYNSPLHF. This chain connects TRBV19 to TRBJ1-6; no reliable D call. The V gene lost 4 bases and the J gene lost 2 bases, with 12 bases spanning the gap. CDR1 and CDR2 from the germline V gene are LNHDA and SQIVND (reference sequence). The CDR3 spans 16 residues. Using reference TRBV19 and TRBJ1-6 for the parts outside the CDR3, the full variable domain is DGGITQSPKYLFRKEGQNVTLSCEQNLNHDAMYWYRQDPGQGLRLIYYSQIVNDFQKGDIAEGYSVSREKKESFPLTVTSAQKNPTAFYLCASSTLLEPYNSPLHFGNGTRLTVT.

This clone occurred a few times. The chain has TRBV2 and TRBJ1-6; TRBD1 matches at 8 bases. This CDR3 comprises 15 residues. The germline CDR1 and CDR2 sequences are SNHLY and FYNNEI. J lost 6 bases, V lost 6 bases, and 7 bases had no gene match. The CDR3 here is CASSQTGESNSPLHF. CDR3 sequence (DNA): TGTGCCAGCAGCCAGACAGGGGAGAGTAATTCACCCCTCCACTTT.

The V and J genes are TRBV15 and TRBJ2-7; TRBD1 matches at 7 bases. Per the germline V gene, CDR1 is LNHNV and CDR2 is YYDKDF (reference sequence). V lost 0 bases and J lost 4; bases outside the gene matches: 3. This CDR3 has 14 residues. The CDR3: CATSRDNRGYEQYF. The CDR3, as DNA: TGTGCCACCAGCAGAGATAACAGGGGATACGAGCAGTACTTC.

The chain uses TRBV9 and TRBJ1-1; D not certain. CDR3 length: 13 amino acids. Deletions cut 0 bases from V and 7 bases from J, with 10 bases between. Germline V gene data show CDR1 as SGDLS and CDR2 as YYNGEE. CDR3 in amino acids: CASSVAGSNEAFF. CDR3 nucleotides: TGTGCCAGCAGCGTAGCGGGAAGTAATGAAGCTTTCTTT.

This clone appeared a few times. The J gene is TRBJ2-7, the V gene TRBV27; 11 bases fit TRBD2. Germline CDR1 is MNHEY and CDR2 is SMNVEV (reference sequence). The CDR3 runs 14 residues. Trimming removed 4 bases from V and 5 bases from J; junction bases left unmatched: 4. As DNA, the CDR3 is TGTGCCAGCAGTTCAAGACTAGCGGGGAACGAGCAGTACTTC. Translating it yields CASSSRLAGNEQYF.

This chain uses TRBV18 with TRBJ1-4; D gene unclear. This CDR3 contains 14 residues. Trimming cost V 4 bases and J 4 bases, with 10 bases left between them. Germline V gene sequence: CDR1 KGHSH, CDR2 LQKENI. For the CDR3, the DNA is TGTGCCAGCTCACTTGGTCAGGATAATGAAAAACTGTTTTTT. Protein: CASSLGQDNEKLFF. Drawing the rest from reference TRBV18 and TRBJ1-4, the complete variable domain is NAGVMQNPRHLVRRRGQEARLRCSPMKGHSHVYWYRQLPEEGLKFMVYLQKENIIDESGMPKERFSAEFPKEGPSILRIQQVVRGDSAAYFCASSLGQDNEKLFFGSGTQLSVL.

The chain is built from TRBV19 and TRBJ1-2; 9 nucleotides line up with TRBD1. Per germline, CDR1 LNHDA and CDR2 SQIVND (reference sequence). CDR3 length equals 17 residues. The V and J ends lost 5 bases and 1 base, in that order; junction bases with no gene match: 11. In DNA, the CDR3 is TGTGCCAGTAGTTTCCTTCGGGACAGGGCTCTTAACTATGGCTACACCTTC. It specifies CASSFLRDRALNYGYTF.

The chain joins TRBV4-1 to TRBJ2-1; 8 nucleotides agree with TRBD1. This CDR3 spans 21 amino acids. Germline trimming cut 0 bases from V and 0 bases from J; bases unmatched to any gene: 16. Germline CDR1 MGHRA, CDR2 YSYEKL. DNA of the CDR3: TGCGCCAGCAGCCAAGATCACCAGACAGGGGTGCGGAGTAGCTCCTACAATGAGCAGTTCTTC. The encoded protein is CASSQDHQTGVRSSSYNEQFF.

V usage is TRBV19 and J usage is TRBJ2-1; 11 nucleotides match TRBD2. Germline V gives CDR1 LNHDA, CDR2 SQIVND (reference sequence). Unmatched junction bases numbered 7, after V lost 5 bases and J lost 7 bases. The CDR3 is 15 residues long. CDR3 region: CASSLGGTSGNEQFF. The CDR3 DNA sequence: TGTGCCAGTAGTCTCGGAGGGACTAGCGGAAATGAGCAGTTCTTC.